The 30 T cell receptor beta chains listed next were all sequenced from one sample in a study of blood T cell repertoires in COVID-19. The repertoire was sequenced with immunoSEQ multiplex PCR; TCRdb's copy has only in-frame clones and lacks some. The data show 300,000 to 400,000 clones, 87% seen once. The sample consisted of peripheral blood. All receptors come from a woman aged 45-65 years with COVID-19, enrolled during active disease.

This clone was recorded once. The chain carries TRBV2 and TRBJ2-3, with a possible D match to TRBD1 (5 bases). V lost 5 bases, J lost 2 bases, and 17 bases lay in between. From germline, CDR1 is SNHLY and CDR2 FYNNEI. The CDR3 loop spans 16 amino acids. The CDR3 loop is CASSMMQGRLTDTQYF. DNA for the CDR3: TGTGCCAGCAGTATGATGCAGGGCCGACTCACAGATACGCAGTATTTT.

The CDR3 nucleotides read TGTGCCAGCAGCCGGGTCCAGGGTATAGGCTACACCTTC. It yields the protein CASSRVQGIGYTF. The chain combines TRBV7-2 with TRBJ1-2; possibly TRBD1 for D (5 bases). The CDR3 has 13 residues. V dropped 5 bases and J dropped 8 bases, with 15 bases sitting between them. Germline V gives CDR1 SGHTA, CDR2 FQGNSA.

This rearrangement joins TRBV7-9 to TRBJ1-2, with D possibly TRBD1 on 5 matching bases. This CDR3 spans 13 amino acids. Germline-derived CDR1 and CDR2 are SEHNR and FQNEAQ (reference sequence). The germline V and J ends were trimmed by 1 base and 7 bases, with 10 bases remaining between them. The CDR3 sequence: CASSLGGLGGYTF. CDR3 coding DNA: TGTGCCAGCAGCTTAGGGGGCCTAGGTGGCTACACCTTC.

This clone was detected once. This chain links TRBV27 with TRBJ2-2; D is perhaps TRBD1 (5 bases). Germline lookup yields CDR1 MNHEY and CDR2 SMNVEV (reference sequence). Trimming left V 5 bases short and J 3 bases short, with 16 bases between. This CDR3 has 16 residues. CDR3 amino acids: CASSDQPSGYTGELFF. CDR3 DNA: TGTGCCAGCAGTGACCAACCCTCAGGGTACACCGGGGAGCTGTTTTTT.

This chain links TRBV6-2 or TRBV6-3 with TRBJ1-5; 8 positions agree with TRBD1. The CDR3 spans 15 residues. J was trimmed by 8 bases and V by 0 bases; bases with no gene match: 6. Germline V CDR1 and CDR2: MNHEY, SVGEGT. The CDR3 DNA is TGTGCCAGCAGTTACTCCCAGGGGGCGGTTAAGCCCCAGCATTTT. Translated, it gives CASSYSQGAVKPQHF.

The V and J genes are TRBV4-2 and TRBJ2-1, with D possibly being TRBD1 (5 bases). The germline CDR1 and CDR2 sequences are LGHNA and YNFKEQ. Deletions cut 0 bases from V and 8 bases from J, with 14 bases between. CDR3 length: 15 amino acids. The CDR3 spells CASSQDLFRVHEQFF. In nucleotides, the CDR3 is TGTGCCAGCAGCCAAGATCTCTTCAGGGTCCATGAGCAGTTCTTC.

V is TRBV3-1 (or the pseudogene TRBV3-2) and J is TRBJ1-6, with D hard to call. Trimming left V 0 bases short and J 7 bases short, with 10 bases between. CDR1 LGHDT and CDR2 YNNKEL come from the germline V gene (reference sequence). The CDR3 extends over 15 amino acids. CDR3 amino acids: CASSQDWGGNSPLHF. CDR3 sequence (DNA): TGTGCCAGCAGCCAAGATTGGGGAGGGAATTCACCCCTCCACTTT.

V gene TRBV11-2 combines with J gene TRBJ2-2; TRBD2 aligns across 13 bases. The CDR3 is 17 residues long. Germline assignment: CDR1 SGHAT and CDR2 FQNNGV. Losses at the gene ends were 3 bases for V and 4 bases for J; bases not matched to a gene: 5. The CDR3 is CASSLTSGRRSTGELFF. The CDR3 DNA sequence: TGTGCCAGCAGCTTGACTAGCGGGAGGAGGAGCACCGGGGAGCTGTTTTTT.

For the CDR3, the DNA is TGTGCCAGCTTACAGGGATGGTCCACTGAAGCTTTCTTT. It translates to CASLQGWSTEAFF. The rearrangement joins TRBV2 to TRBJ1-1; perhaps TRBD1 as D (6 bases). Germline V gene lookup returns CDR1 SNHLY and CDR2 FYNNEI. The CDR3 consists of 13 residues. The germline V and J ends were trimmed by 8 bases and 4 bases, with 14 bases remaining between them.

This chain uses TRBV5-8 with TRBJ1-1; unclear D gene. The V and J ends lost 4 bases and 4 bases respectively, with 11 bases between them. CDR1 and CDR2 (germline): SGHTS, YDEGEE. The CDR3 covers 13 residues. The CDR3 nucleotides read TGTGCCAGCAGCCTACTAATGACCACTGAAGCTTTCTTT. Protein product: CASSLLMTTEAFF.

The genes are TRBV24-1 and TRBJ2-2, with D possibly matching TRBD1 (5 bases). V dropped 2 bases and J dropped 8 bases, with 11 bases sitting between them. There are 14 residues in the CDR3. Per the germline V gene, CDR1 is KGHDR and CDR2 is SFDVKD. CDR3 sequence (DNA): TGTGCCACCAGTGATTACCCATCAGGGGGGGAGCTGTTTTTT. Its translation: CATSDYPSGGELFF.

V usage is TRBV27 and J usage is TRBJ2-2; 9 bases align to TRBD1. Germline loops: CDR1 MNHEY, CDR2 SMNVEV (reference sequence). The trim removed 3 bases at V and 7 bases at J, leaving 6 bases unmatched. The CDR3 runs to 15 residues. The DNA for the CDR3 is TGTGCCAGCAGTTTTCGGGACAGGGTAATCGGGGAGCTGTTTTTT. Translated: CASSFRDRVIGELFF.

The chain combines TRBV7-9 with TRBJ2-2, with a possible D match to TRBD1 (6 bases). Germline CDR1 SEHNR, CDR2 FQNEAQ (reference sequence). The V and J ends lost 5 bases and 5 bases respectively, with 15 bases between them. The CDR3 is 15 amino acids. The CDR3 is CASSPWTVETGELFF. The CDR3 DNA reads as TGTGCCAGCAGCCCCTGGACAGTCGAGACCGGGGAGCTGTTTTTT. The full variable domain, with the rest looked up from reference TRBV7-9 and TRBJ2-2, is DTGVSQNPRHKITKRGQNVTFRCDPISEHNRLYWYRQTLGQGPEFLTYFQNEAQLEKSRLLSDRFSAERPKGSFSTLEIQRTEQGDSAMYLCASSPWTVETGELFFGEGSRLTVL.

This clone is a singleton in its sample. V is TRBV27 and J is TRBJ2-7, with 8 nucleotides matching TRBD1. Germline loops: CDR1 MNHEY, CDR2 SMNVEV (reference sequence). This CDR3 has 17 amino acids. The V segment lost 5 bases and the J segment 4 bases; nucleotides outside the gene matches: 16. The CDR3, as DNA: TGTGCCAGCAGTGAACGTACCATACAGGGGGTTTCGTACGAGCAGTACTTC. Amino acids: CASSERTIQGVSYEQYF.

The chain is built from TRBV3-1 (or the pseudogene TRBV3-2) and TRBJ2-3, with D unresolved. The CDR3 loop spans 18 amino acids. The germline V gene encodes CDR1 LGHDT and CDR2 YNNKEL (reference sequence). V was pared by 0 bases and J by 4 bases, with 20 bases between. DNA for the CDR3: TGTGCCAGCAGCCAAGATAAGGTGGTCGGCATCCAGGCAGATACGCAGTATTTT. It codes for CASSQDKVVGIQADTQYF.

CDR3 nucleotides: TGTGCCAGCAGTTACTTTTCCGTCACAGATACGCAGTATTTT. This encodes CASSYFSVTDTQYF. The V call is TRBV6-5, the J call TRBJ2-3; no definite D call. Per the germline V gene, CDR1 is MNHEY and CDR2 is SVGAGI. Trimming cost V 1 base and J 2 bases, with 7 bases left between them. The CDR3 is 14 residues long.

This CDR3 reads CASSLGPGLEPQHF. As DNA, the CDR3 is TGTGCCAGCAGCTTGGGGCCAGGGCTGGAGCCCCAGCATTTT. The chain employs TRBV7-9 and TRBJ1-5; the D gene is possibly TRBD1 (5 bases). The CDR3 is 14 amino acids. The germline gives CDR1 SEHNR, CDR2 FQNEAQ (reference sequence). The V end lost 3 bases, the J end lost 8 bases, and 14 bases lay between the germline ends.

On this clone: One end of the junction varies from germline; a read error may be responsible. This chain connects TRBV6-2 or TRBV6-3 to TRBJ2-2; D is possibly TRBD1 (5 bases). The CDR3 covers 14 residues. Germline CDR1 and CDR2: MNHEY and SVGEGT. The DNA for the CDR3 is TGTGCCAGCAGTTTGGAAGGGGCCACCCGGGAGCTGTTTTTT. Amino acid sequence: CASSLEGATRELFF.

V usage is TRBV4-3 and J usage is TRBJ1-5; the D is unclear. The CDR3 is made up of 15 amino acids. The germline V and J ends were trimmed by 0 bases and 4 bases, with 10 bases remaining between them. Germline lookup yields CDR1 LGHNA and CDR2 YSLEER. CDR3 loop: CASSQESGTNQPQHF. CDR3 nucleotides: TGCGCCAGCAGCCAAGAGTCGGGTACGAATCAGCCCCAGCATTTT.

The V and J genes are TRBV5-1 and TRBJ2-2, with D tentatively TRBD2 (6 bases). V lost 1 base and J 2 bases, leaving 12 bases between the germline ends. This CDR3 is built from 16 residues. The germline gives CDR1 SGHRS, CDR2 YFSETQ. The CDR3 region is CASSLFVGGNTGELFF. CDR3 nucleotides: TGCGCCAGCAGCTTGTTTGTGGGAGGTAACACCGGGGAGCTGTTTTTT.

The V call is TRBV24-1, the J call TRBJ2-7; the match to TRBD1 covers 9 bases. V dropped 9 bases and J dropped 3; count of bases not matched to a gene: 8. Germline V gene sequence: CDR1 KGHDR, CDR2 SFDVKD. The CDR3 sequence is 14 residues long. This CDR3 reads CATQSPGQGYEQYF. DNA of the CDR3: TGTGCCACCCAATCACCGGGACAGGGCTACGAGCAGTACTTC.

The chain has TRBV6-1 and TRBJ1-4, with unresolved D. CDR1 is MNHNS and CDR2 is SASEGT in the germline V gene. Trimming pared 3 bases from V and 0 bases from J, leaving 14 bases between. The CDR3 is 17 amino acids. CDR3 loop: CASSEVYGDATNEKLFF. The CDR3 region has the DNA TGTGCCAGCAGTGAGGTTTACGGGGATGCAACTAATGAAAAACTGTTTTTT.

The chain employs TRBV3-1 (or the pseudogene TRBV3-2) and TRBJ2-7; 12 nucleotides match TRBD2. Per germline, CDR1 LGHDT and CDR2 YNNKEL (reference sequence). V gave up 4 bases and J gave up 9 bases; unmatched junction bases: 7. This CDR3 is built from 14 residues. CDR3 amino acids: CASSLLTSGSGQYF. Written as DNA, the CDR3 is TGTGCCAGCAGCCTCCTGACTAGCGGGAGCGGGCAGTACTTC.

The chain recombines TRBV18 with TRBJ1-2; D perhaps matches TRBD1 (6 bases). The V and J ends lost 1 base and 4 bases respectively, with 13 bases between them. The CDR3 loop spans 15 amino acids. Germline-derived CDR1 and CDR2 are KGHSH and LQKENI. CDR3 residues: CASSPQGEVSYGYTF. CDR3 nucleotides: TGTGCCAGCTCACCACAGGGGGAAGTAAGCTATGGCTACACCTTC.

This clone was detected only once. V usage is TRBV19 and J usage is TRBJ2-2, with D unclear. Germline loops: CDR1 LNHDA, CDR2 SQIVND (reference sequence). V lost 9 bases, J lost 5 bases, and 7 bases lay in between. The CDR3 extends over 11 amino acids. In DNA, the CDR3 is TGTGCCAGCTCCTTGACCGGGGAGCTGTTTTTT. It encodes CASSLTGELFF.

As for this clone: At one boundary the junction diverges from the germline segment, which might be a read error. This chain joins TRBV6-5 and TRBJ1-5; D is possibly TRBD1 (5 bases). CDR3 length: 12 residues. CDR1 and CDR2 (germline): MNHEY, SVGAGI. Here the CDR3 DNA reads TGTGCCAGCAGTTACTCGAGAACCGGGGGTATCTTT. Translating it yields CASSYSRTGGIF.

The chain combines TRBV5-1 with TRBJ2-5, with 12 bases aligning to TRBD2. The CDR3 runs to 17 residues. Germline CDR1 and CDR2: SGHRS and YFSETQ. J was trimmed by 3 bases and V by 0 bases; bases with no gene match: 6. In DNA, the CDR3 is TGCGCCAGCAGCTTGGCCAGTCGGACTAGCGGGAAAGAGACCCAGTACTTC. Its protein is CASSLASRTSGKETQYF.

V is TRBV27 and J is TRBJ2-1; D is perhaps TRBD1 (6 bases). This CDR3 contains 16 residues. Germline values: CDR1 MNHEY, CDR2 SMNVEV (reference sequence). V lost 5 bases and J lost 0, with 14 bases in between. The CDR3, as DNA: TGTGCCAGCAGTCCGGACAGCTTTTACTCCTACAATGAGCAGTTCTTC. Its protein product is CASSPDSFYSYNEQFF.

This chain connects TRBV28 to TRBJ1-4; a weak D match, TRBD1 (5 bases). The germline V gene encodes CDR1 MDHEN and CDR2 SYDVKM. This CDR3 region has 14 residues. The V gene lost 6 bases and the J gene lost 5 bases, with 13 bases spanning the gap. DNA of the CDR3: TGTGCCAGCAGAGATCAGGGTAGAAATGAAAAACTGTTTTTT. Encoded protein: CASRDQGRNEKLFF. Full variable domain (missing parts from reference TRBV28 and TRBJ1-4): DVKVTQSSRYLVKRTGEKVFLECVQDMDHENMFWYRQDPGLGLRLIYFSYDVKMKEKGDIPEGYSVSREKKERFSLILESASTNQTSMYLCASRDQGRNEKLFFGSGTQLSVL.

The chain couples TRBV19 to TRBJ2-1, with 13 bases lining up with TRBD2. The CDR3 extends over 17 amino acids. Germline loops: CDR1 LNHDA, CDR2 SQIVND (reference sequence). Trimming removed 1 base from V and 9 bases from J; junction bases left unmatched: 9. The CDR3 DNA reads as TGTGCCAGTAGTATAGGGCGGGGACTAGCGGGGAAAGGTGAGCAGTTCTTC. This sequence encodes CASSIGRGLAGKGEQFF.